A single sample is the source of the 21 T cell receptor beta chains below, sequenced in a study of T cell responses to AZD1222 COVID-19 vaccine. The table came from immunoSEQ multiplex PCR; TCRdb's copy has only in-frame clones and leaves some out. Of about 140,000 clones in the sample, more than 80% were seen once. Here the sequenced sample was peripheral blood, taken 28 days after the second dose of the MenACWY control vaccine. The source is an adult who received the MenACWY meningococcal vaccine as a control.

The chain is built from TRBV9 and TRBJ2-2, with 14 bases matching TRBD2. J lost 5 bases, V lost 3 bases, and 6 bases had no gene match. The CDR3 length is 17 residues. CDR1 and CDR2 from the germline V gene are SGDLS and YYNGEE. CDR3 in amino acids: CASSAGLAGARTGELFF. CDR3 DNA sequence: TGTGCCAGCAGCGCGGGACTAGCGGGGGCACGGACCGGGGAGCTGTTTTTT.

This rearrangement joins TRBV2 to TRBJ2-7; D unresolved. The CDR3 is made up of 16 amino acids. Per the germline V gene, CDR1 is SNHLY and CDR2 is FYNNEI. V was pared by 2 bases and J by 0 bases, with 14 bases between. CDR3 region: CASSELSTAVSYEQYF. CDR3 in DNA: TGTGCCAGCAGTGAACTATCAACCGCCGTCTCCTACGAGCAGTACTTC.

The chain carries TRBV7-3 and TRBJ2-7; either TRBD1 or TRBD2 may supply D (5 bases each). The CDR3 is made up of 14 amino acids. Trimming removed 6 bases from V and 2 bases from J, with 14 bases in between. Germline loops: CDR1 SGHTA, CDR2 FQGTGA. Here the CDR3 DNA reads TGTGCCAGCAGACCCTCAGGGAGCGCCTACGAGCAGTACTTC. Protein sequence: CASRPSGSAYEQYF. Drawing the rest from reference TRBV7-3 and TRBJ2-7, the complete variable domain is GAGVSQTPSNKVTEKGKYVELRCDPISGHTALYWYRQSLGQGPEFLIYFQGTGAADDSGLPNDRFFAVRPEGSVSTLKIQRTERGDSAVYLCASRPSGSAYEQYFGPGTRLTVT.

The chain joins TRBV7-2 to TRBJ1-1, with TRBD1 identical over 8 bases. Germline CDR1 and CDR2: SGHTA and FQGNSA. V lost 6 bases, J lost 1 base, and 4 bases stayed unmatched. The CDR3 is 14 residues long. The CDR3 DNA is TGTGCCAGCAGGGCAGGGGGCCGGAACACTGAAGCTTTCTTT. This sequence encodes CASRAGGRNTEAFF.

This chain connects TRBV12-3 or TRBV12-4 to TRBJ2-1; D unclear. The CDR3 consists of 12 residues. The V gene lost 6 bases and the J gene lost 2 bases, with 5 bases spanning the gap. The DNA of the CDR3 is TGTGCCAGCAGCCCAACCTACAATGAGCAGTTCTTC. Its protein is CASSPTYNEQFF.

The gene calls are TRBV28 and TRBJ2-7; D not resolved. Germline CDR1 reads MDHEN; CDR2 reads SYDVKM. Trimming took 3 bases from V and 2 from J, leaving 17 bases between them. This CDR3 has 16 amino acids. The CDR3 DNA reads TGTGCCAGCAGTTTTTGGATCGGGCAGGCTGCCTACGAGCAGTACTTC. The encoded protein is CASSFWIGQAAYEQYF.

The genes are TRBV6-5 and TRBJ1-2, with unresolved D. Germline V gives CDR1 MNHEY, CDR2 SVGAGI. Trimming shortened V by 0 bases and J by 0 bases, and 11 bases separated the two germline ends. The CDR3 consists of 16 residues. The CDR3 DNA is TGTGCCAGCAGTTACTCATGGGTACCAGCTAACTATGGCTACACCTTC. It codes for CASSYSWVPANYGYTF.

The chain employs TRBV2 and TRBJ1-5, with 7 bases that match TRBD1. After removal of 4 bases from V and 7 bases from J, the junction contained 7 bases not matched to a gene. The CDR3 spans 14 residues. The germline V gene has CDR1 SNHLY and CDR2 FYNNEI. CDR3 nucleotide sequence: TGTGCCAGCAGTGGAGACAGGGTTGGCCAGCCCCAGCATTTT. It codes for CASSGDRVGQPQHF.

The chain combines TRBV28 with TRBJ1-5; no clear D gene. V was clipped by 5 bases and J by 0 bases, with 5 bases between them. Germline values: CDR1 MDHEN, CDR2 SYDVKM. This CDR3 is 13 amino acids long. Here the CDR3 DNA reads TGTGCCAGCAGTGGATATAGCAATCAGCCCCAGCATTTT. It codes for CASSGYSNQPQHF.

The chain combines TRBV27 with TRBJ2-5, with unresolved D. The CDR3 length is 13 residues. V was clipped by 6 bases and J by 5 bases, with 13 bases between them. From germline, CDR1 is MNHEY and CDR2 SMNVEV (reference sequence). The CDR3 region has the DNA TGTGCCAGCAGATCTGGATTGTTTGAGACCCAGTACTTC. This encodes CASRSGLFETQYF.

The chain joins TRBV29-1 to TRBJ2-3; 9 nucleotides align to TRBD1. V gave up 6 bases and J gave up 6 bases; unmatched junction bases: 4. Germline CDR1 SQVTM, CDR2 ANQGSEA. The length of the CDR3 is 12 residues. Here the CDR3 DNA reads TGCAGCGTGAGGACAGGGGTTGATACGCAGTATTTT. It specifies CSVRTGVDTQYF.

The V and J genes are TRBV7-2 and TRBJ2-1; D remains ambiguous. V gave up 5 bases and J gave up 5 bases, with 16 bases separating them. The germline V gene has CDR1 SGHTA and CDR2 FQGNSA. This CDR3 comprises 15 residues. CDR3 nucleotides: TGTGCCAGCAGCGAAGCCGGGCCCTTCAACAATGAGCAGTTCTTC. It translates to CASSEAGPFNNEQFF.

This clone has a single count. The rearrangement links TRBV5-6 to TRBJ1-1; weak D call: TRBD1 (5 bases). Germline values: CDR1 SGHDT, CDR2 YYEEEE. Between the trimmed V and J ends, which lost 5 bases and 5 bases, there was a span of 19 bases. The CDR3 is 15 residues long. The CDR3 bases are TGTGCCAGCAGTCGGGGGGAAAGGGTTTGGACTGAAGCTTTCTTT. This sequence encodes CASSRGERVWTEAFF.

The rearrangement links TRBV30 to TRBJ2-2, with 8 bases identical to TRBD1. V lost 1 base and J lost 8; bases outside the gene matches: 6. This CDR3 has 14 residues. Germline values: CDR1 GTSNPN, CDR2 SVGIG (reference sequence). Here the CDR3 reads CAWSGGQGWGELFF. CDR3 bases: TGTGCCTGGAGTGGAGGACAGGGATGGGGGGAGCTGTTTTTT.

This chain connects TRBV30 to TRBJ1-1; no firm D call. The CDR3 runs 11 residues. Germline lookup yields CDR1 GTSNPN and CDR2 SVGIG (reference sequence). Trimming removed 5 bases from V and 4 bases from J, with 8 bases in between. The CDR3: CAWEISTEAFF. The CDR3 coding sequence is TGTGCCTGGGAGATTAGCACTGAAGCTTTCTTT. Looking up the rest from reference TRBV30 and TRBJ1-1 gives the full variable domain: SQTIHQWPATLVQPVGSPLSLECTVEGTSNPNLYWYRQAAGRGLQLLFYSVGIGQISSEVPQNLSASRPQDRQFILSSKKLLLSDSGFYLCAWEISTEAFFGQGTRLTVV.

This clone was detected once. The genes are TRBV3-1 (or the pseudogene TRBV3-2) and TRBJ2-2, with D possibly TRBD2 on 5 matching bases. The V and J ends lost 4 bases and 4 bases respectively, with 7 bases between them. The CDR3 length is 13 residues. The V gene's germline CDR1 is LGHDT and CDR2 YNNKEL (reference sequence). Here the CDR3 reads CASSPRATGELFF. CDR3 coding DNA: TGTGCCAGCAGCCCGCGGGCCACCGGGGAGCTGTTTTTT.

The V gene is TRBV7-8, the J gene TRBJ2-7, with D perhaps matching TRBD2 (5 bases). V was shortened by 5 bases and J by 2 bases, with 10 bases between the two germline ends. The CDR3 is 13 amino acids. Germline CDR1 reads SGHVS; CDR2 reads FQNEAQ. CDR3 nucleotides: TGTGCCAGCAGCCGGACGGAGGCCTACGAGCAGTACTTC. It specifies CASSRTEAYEQYF.

This clone has only a few counts. The chain joins TRBV29-1 to TRBJ2-3; 7 nucleotides line up with TRBD1. The V segment lost 5 bases and the J segment 1 base; nucleotides outside the gene matches: 3. The CDR3 has 13 amino acids. Germline V CDR1 and CDR2: SQVTM, ANQGSEA. The CDR3 DNA follows: TGCAGCGTTTCAGACAGGGGCACAGATACGCAGTATTTT. This gives the protein CSVSDRGTDTQYF.

V usage is TRBV21-1 and J usage is TRBJ1-6. TRBV21-1 is a pseudogene. The length of the CDR3 is 13 residues. Here the CDR3 reads CASSKVGNSPLHF. DNA of the CDR3: TGTGCCAGCAGCAAAGTGGGGAATTCACCCCTCCACTTT.

V gene TRBV7-6 combines with J gene TRBJ1-5; weak D call: TRBD1 (5 bases). CDR3 length: 16 residues. Per the germline V gene, CDR1 is SGHVS and CDR2 is FNYEAQ. Trimming left V 3 bases short and J 5 bases short, with 17 bases between. Written as DNA, the CDR3 is TGTGCCAGCAGCTTGGGAGGGGCCGGGTTCCATCAGCCCCAGCATTTT. This codes for CASSLGGAGFHQPQHF.

The chain employs TRBV12-3 or TRBV12-4 and TRBJ2-1; D is ambiguous. The CDR3 loop spans 11 amino acids. Trimming pared 5 bases from V and 7 bases from J, leaving 6 bases between. The DNA for the CDR3 is TGTGCCAGCAGTCCTCGTAATGAGCAGTTCTTC. Its translation is CASSPRNEQFF.